This TCR beta chain appears in the sequencing data of a study of shared clonotypes between healthy human individuals. The CDR3 has 14 residues. V lost 0 bases and J 3 bases, leaving 10 bases between the germline ends. CDR1 is SGHNT and CDR2 is YYREEE in the germline V gene (reference sequence). The naive CD8 fraction comprised CD45RO-negative cells positively selected for CCR7 and excluded terminally differentiated effector memory CD45RA+ cells. There were only Caucasian adults among the donors, and all lived in Nashville, Tennessee. For every subset, genomic DNA was evenly distributed across several immunoSEQ plates. TCRdb keeps only in-frame clones here, not all; method: immunoSEQ multiplex PCR. This table has about 580,000 clones, about 98% appearing once. This clone has a single count.

The receptor was isolated from a man under 40 in good health. J is TRBJ2-7 and V is TRBV5-4, with D perhaps TRBD1 (6 bases). Input material: naive CD8+ T cells sorted from blood. DNA for the CDR3: TGTGCCAGCAGCTTGGCTTGGGACAACTACGAGCAGTACTTC. This translates into CASSLAWDNYEQYF.